The present TCR beta chain was sequenced within a study of blood T cell repertoires in COVID-19. Study-level background: The samples span acute and convalescent COVID-19 from the United States, Italy and Spain. T cells, B-cell-depleted T cells, or PBMCs provided the cDNA or gDNA that served as material.

The V gene lost 4 bases and the J gene lost 4 bases, with 10 bases spanning the gap. Germline values: CDR1 SNHLY, CDR2 FYNNEI. CDR3 length: 13 residues. Study processing details: Nucleated cell counts were estimated from reference gene primer amplification. Clones were sequenced by immunoSEQ multiplex PCR, and TCRdb holds only the in-frame ones, with some missing. The V and J calls and the clone size are those of that table, but D and trimming were determined from the DNA. The sample yields under 300,000 clones, around 87% seen once. Sequences were obtained from peripheral blood. The chain is built from TRBV2 and TRBJ1-2; weak D call: TRBD1 (5 bases). The TCR comes from a woman in her 70s with active or convalescent COVID-19. The CDR3 DNA is TGTGCCAGCAGTGCTGGGGGGATCTATGGCTACACCTTC. This codes for CASSAGGIYGYTF.